This is a list of T cell receptor beta chains from one sample in a study of cytomegalovirus exposure and HLA in healthy donors. Clones were sequenced by immunoSEQ multiplex PCR, and TCRdb holds only the in-frame ones, with some missing. The data show tens of thousands of clones, with nearly 80% seen just once and around 4.5% held by the top ten. The sample consisted of PBMCs. These receptors all come from a man aged 40-55 years in good health and CMV-seronegative. CDR3s include the opening cysteine and the closing phenylalanine or tryptophan. The D gene is left open where the match is weak. Clone size is stated in some rows and not others, as once, few, many or a class when expanded.

abundance,j_gene,d_gene,v_gene,CDR3aa,CDR3nt
NA,TRBJ2-7,TRBD2,TRBV5-1,CASSLGLAALSSYEQYF,TGCGCCAGCAGCTTGGGACTAGCGGCCCTGAGCTCCTACGAGCAGTACTTC
once,TRBJ1-5,NA,TRBV27,CASRAGDQPQHF,TGTGCCAGCAGGGCGGGGGATCAGCCCCAGCATTTT
NA,TRBJ2-7,NA,TRBV6-5,CASYTPDSPYEQYF,TGTGCCAGCTACACCCCGGACAGTCCCTACGAGCAGTACTTC
NA,TRBJ2-2,NA,TRBV4-3,CASSQRQVGGELFF,TGCGCCAGCAGCCAAAGACAGGTGGGCGGGGAGCTGTTTTTT
NA,TRBJ2-7,TRBD1,TRBV28,CASSTRTGRSYEQYF,TGTGCCAGCAGTACCCGGACAGGGCGGTCCTACGAGCAGTACTTC
NA,TRBJ2-7,TRBD2,TRBV11-2,CASSPRLAGVEQYF,TGTGCCAGCAGCCCCCGACTAGCGGGCGTCGAGCAGTACTTC
NA,TRBJ2-1,TRBD2,TRBV5-1,CASSLAASGSRNNEQFF,TGCGCCAGCAGCTTGGCTGCTAGCGGGAGTCGAAACAATGAGCAGTTCTTC
NA,TRBJ2-7,TRBD1,TRBV5-6,CASSPKPDRGLGEQYF,TGTGCCAGCAGCCCGAAACCCGACAGGGGGCTTGGCGAGCAGTACTTC
few,TRBJ1-1,NA,TRBV30,CAWKEQLVGGAFF,TGTGCCTGGAAGGAACAACTTGTCGGGGGAGCTTTCTTT
NA,TRBJ2-3,TRBD1,TRBV10-2,CASRPLQGASTDTQYF,TGCGCCAGCAGACCACTACAGGGGGCTAGCACAGATACGCAGTATTTT
once,TRBJ2-7,TRBD2,TRBV30,CAWKLAGEWYEQYF,TGTGCCTGGAAACTAGCGGGAGAGTGGTACGAGCAGTACTTC
NA,TRBJ2-5,TRBD1,TRBV27,CASSSRTGGIFQETQYF,TGTGCCAGCAGTTCCAGGACAGGGGGCATCTTTCAAGAGACCCAGTACTTC
NA,TRBJ1-3,TRBD1,TRBV4-2,CASSQGTGMYGNTIYF,TGTGCCAGCAGCCAAGGGACAGGGATGTATGGAAACACCATATATTTT
few,TRBJ2-7,TRBD1,TRBV6-5,CASSYGDGTGGYEQYF,TGTGCCAGCAGTTACGGCGACGGGACAGGGGGCTACGAGCAGTACTTC
few,TRBJ2-3,TRBD2,TRBV7-2,CASSSRLAGGMDTQYF,TGTGCCAGCAGCTCCCGTTTAGCGGGTGGGATGGATACGCAGTATTTT
NA,TRBJ1-1,TRBD1,TRBV5-8,CASSLGDRRDTEAFF,TGTGCCAGCAGCTTGGGGGACAGGAGGGACACTGAAGCTTTCTTT
once,TRBJ2-7,NA,TRBV28,CASSIGDSEQYF,TGTGCCAGCAGTATCGGGGATTCCGAGCAGTACTTC
NA,TRBJ1-2,NA,TRBV28,CASRTPKGSYGYTF,TGTGCCAGCAGAACGCCAAAGGGGTCCTATGGCTACACCTTC
NA,TRBJ2-1,NA,TRBV7-9,CASSPVSGYNEQFF,TGTGCCAGCAGCCCAGTTAGCGGATACAATGAGCAGTTCTTC
NA,TRBJ1-2,TRBD1,TRBV4-3,CASSQAGGDYGYTF,TGCGCCAGCAGCCAAGCAGGGGGCGACTATGGCTACACCTTC
few,TRBJ1-2,TRBD1,TRBV7-2,CASSLAFSGTGVGYTF,TGTGCCAGCAGCTTAGCGTTTTCCGGGACAGGGGTCGGCTACACCTTC
NA,TRBJ2-2,TRBD1,TRBV5-1,CASSLVTGVIGELFF,TGCGCCAGCAGCTTGGTGACAGGGGTAATCGGGGAGCTGTTTTTT
NA,TRBJ2-7,TRBD2,TRBV25-1,CASSAGGPDYEQYF,TGTGCCAGCAGCGCGGGAGGGCCAGATTACGAGCAGTACTTC
NA,TRBJ2-7,NA,TRBV7-8,CASSPLGGGPGYEQYF,TGTGCCAGCAGCCCCTTGGGTGGAGGGCCGGGGTACGAGCAGTACTTC
NA,TRBJ2-7,NA,TRBV7-3,CASTLKRGRTYEQYF,TGTGCCAGCACCCTCAAAAGGGGCAGGACCTACGAGCAGTACTTC
NA,TRBJ2-5,NA,TRBV15,CATSRDLRQKETQYF,TGTGCCACCAGCAGAGATCTGAGACAGAAAGAGACCCAGTACTTC
NA,TRBJ2-7,NA,TRBV7-3,CVSSLRATYEQYF,TGTGTCAGCAGCTTAAGAGCCACCTACGAGCAGTACTTC
NA,TRBJ2-1,NA,TRBV7-3,CASSLIEAGEQFF,TGTGCCAGCAGCTTAATCGAGGCGGGTGAGCAGTTCTTC
NA,TRBJ2-3,TRBD2,TRBV20-1,CSSGRGDTQYF,TGCAGTAGCGGGAGGGGGGATACGCAGTATTTT
NA,TRBJ2-3,NA,TRBV13,CASSQAQDTDTQYF,TGTGCCAGCAGCCAAGCACAGGACACAGATACGCAGTATTTT
NA,TRBJ2-7,NA,TRBV5-1,CASSVDSYEQYF,TGCGCCAGCAGCGTCGACAGCTACGAGCAGTACTTC
NA,TRBJ2-3,TRBD1,TRBV5-1,CASSPGTGAWRTQYF,TGCGCCAGCAGCCCCGGGACAGGGGCTTGGCGGACGCAGTATTTT
NA,TRBJ2-7,TRBD2,TRBV29-1,CSASGTSAYEQYF,TGCAGCGCCTCCGGGACTAGCGCCTACGAGCAGTACTTC
NA,TRBJ2-1,NA,TRBV5-6,CASSLPGLPYNEQFF,TGTGCCAGCAGCTTACCGGGACTTCCTTACAATGAGCAGTTCTTC
NA,TRBJ2-7,NA,TRBV29-1,CSVSSGDEQYF,TGCAGCGTTTCGTCGGGGGACGAGCAGTACTTC
NA,TRBJ1-5,NA,TRBV4-2,CASSQELDSKYQPQHF,TGTGCCAGCAGCCAGGAGCTCGACAGCAAGTATCAGCCCCAGCATTTT
NA,TRBJ2-1,TRBD2,TRBV28,CASSLSGRAGEQFF,TGTGCCAGCAGTTTATCCGGGAGGGCAGGTGAGCAGTTCTTC
few,TRBJ1-2,NA,TRBV5-1,CASSVQGKDYGYTF,TGCGCCAGCAGCGTACAGGGCAAGGACTATGGCTACACCTTC
NA,TRBJ1-2,TRBD1,TRBV28,CASRGQGHTF,TGTGCCAGCAGGGGACAGGGACACACCTTC
once,TRBJ2-2,NA,TRBV4-3,CASSQHSGERTGELFF,TGCGCCAGCAGCCAACACTCGGGAGAACGGACCGGGGAGCTGTTTTTT
NA,TRBJ2-5,TRBD2,TRBV29-1,CSAPLAGVGETQYF,TGCAGCGCCCCCCTAGCGGGAGTGGGGGAGACCCAGTACTTC
once,TRBJ2-2,TRBD2,TRBV2,CASTIDLAGGDDGELFF,TGTGCCAGCACCATCGATCTAGCGGGAGGCGATGACGGGGAGCTGTTTTTT
NA,TRBJ2-6,TRBD2,TRBV11-3,CASSLGGGPGANVLTF,TGTGCCAGCAGCTTGGGCGGGGGGCCTGGGGCCAACGTCCTGACTTTC
NA,TRBJ2-1,TRBD2,TRBV27,CASRLGGNEQFF,TGTGCCAGCAGATTGGGGGGGAATGAGCAGTTCTTC
few,TRBJ1-1,TRBD1,TRBV28,CASRVGTGTGTWYTEAFF,TGTGCCAGCAGGGTGGGGACAGGGACGGGAACTTGGTACACTGAAGCTTTCTTT
NA,TRBJ2-1,TRBD2,TRBV11-2,CASSLEGAGGYNEQFF,TGTGCCAGCAGCTTAGAAGGAGCGGGAGGGTACAATGAGCAGTTCTTC
NA,TRBJ1-2,NA,TRBV28,CASRLGGADYGYTF,TGTGCCAGCAGATTAGGGGGGGCCGACTATGGCTACACCTTC
NA,TRBJ2-1,NA,TRBV21-1,CASSKIRGTSGKGEQFF,TGTGCCAGCAGCAAAATTCGGGGGACTAGCGGGAAAGGTGAGCAGTTCTTC
NA,TRBJ2-1,TRBD2,TRBV28,CASSLSGLAGVGEQFF,TGTGCCAGCAGTTTATCTGGACTAGCGGGAGTGGGGGAGCAGTTCTTC
many,TRBJ2-1,TRBD2,TRBV28,CASSLPGTSDGEQFF,TGTGCCAGCAGTTTGCCCGGGACTAGCGACGGTGAGCAGTTCTTC
once,TRBJ2-1,TRBD2,TRBV29-1,CSGIGTSGSSYNEQFF,TGCAGCGGGATAGGGACTAGCGGAAGCTCCTACAATGAGCAGTTCTTC
NA,TRBJ1-2,TRBD1,TRBV7-2,CASSWPGGKNGYTF,TGTGCCAGCAGCTGGCCAGGGGGAAAAAATGGCTACACCTTC
NA,TRBJ2-7,NA,TRBV5-1,CASSRTTGTDHEQYF,TGCGCCAGCAGCAGGACCACCGGGACTGACCACGAGCAGTACTTC
few,TRBJ2-7,TRBD1,TRBV28,CASSPLGQGSYEQYF,TGTGCCAGCAGTCCCTTAGGACAGGGCTCATACGAGCAGTACTTC
NA,TRBJ1-2,NA,TRBV4-2,CASSHQDSLNYGYTF,TGTGCCAGCAGCCACCAAGACAGCTTAAACTATGGCTACACCTTC
NA,TRBJ1-1,NA,TRBV10-2,CASSDREGMNTEAFF,TGCGCCAGCAGTGATCGGGAGGGCATGAACACTGAAGCTTTCTTT
NA,TRBJ2-6,NA,TRBV4-3,CASSQVLSGANVLTF,TGCGCCAGCAGCCAAGTTCTCTCTGGGGCCAACGTCCTGACTTTC